One and the same sample provided the 13 T cell receptor beta chains below, sequenced in a study of T cell repertoires in cytomegalovirus infection (dated by TCRdb to between 2018 and 2020). Sequenced using an Illumina HiSeq 1500. TCRdb ran its own pipeline on the public reads, namely fastp trimming at Q25 and MiXCR clone calling, and kept in-frame beta chains. Duplicate CDR3 protein sequences are folded into a single record with the most common DNA and genes. This sample has roughly 640,000 distinct CDR3 sequences in its table, and about 24% of those were observed once. The ten largest make up approximately 8.2% of the sample. The sequenced sample consisted of CD8+ T cells from PBMCs. The receptor set was obtained from a human donor in good health (CMV status not recorded). Some clones in this sample may be carry-over from other donors' samples.

This clonotype has only a few counts. This chain links TRBV6-2 or TRBV6-3 with TRBJ2-3; 9 nucleotides align to TRBD2. This CDR3 has 14 amino acids. The junction had 10 bases not matched to a gene; V was cut back by 2 bases and J by 13 bases. CDR1 is MNHEY and CDR2 is SVGEGT in the germline V gene. The CDR3 DNA is TGTGCCAGCAGTTACGCTAGCGGGGCTATCCGAGAGTATTTT. As protein: CASSYASGAIREYF.

For this clonotype: This may be a read error, as it is one base from a much larger clone. This sequence joins TRBV6-1 and TRBJ1-5, with 7 bases identical to TRBD1. V shed 2 bases, J shed 0 bases, and the junction held 7 bases outside the gene matches. This CDR3 is 17 amino acids long. CDR1 is MNHNS, CDR2 SASEGT, per germline. As DNA, the CDR3 is TGTGCCAGCAGTGAAATTATGGGACAGAATAGCAATCAGCCCCAGCATTTT. It codes for CASSEIMGQNSNQPQHF.

This clonotype was observed at least ten times. The chain recombines TRBV25-1 with TRBJ2-1, with D possibly TRBD1 on 6 matching bases. Germline V gives CDR1 MGHDK, CDR2 SYGVNS. The V end lost 5 bases, the J end lost 7 bases, and 12 bases lay between the germline ends. The CDR3 runs 13 residues. The DNA for the CDR3 is TGTGCCAGCAGTAGGGCCAGGGGTAATGAGCAGTTCTTC. As protein: CASSRARGNEQFF.

This clonotype was detected only a few times. This CDR3 is CASSQLGGGPYNEQFF. CDR3 sequence (DNA): TGCGCCAGCAGCCAACTCGGGGGGGGCCCCTACAATGAGCAGTTCTTC. This rearrangement joins TRBV4-1 to TRBJ2-1; 8 bases line up with TRBD2. CDR1 is MGHRA and CDR2 is YSYEKL in the germline V gene. The CDR3 has 16 residues. The V gene end was trimmed by 2 bases and the J gene end by 2 bases; junction bases not matched to a gene: 5.

At least ten counts were recorded for this clonotype. This chain joins TRBV7-6 and TRBJ2-1, with 9 bases matching TRBD2. Germline V gene sequence: CDR1 SGHVS, CDR2 FNYEAQ. The trim removed 5 bases at V and 4 bases at J, leaving 9 bases unmatched. The CDR3 sequence is 16 residues long. The CDR3 region is CASSPGLAGIYNEQFF. The DNA for the CDR3 is TGTGCCAGCAGCCCAGGCCTAGCGGGGATATACAATGAGCAGTTCTTC.

This clonotype was recorded a few times. The chain has TRBV27 and TRBJ1-1, with TRBD1 as a possible D gene (6 bases). In germline, CDR1 is MNHEY, CDR2 SMNVEV (reference sequence). Trimming took off 6 bases at V and 7 bases at J, with 18 bases between the two ends. The CDR3 totals 14 residues. This CDR3 is CASSYSQTGYEAFF. The CDR3 DNA reads TGTGCCAGCAGCTACTCTCAAACAGGGTATGAAGCTTTCTTT.

This clonotype occurred many times. The V gene is TRBV4-3, the J gene TRBJ1-1; possible D gene TRBD1, 5 bases. The germline CDR1 and CDR2 sequences are LGHNA and YSLEER. V dropped 0 bases and J dropped 5 bases, with 13 bases sitting between them. The CDR3 consists of 15 residues. DNA for the CDR3: TGCGCCAGCAGCCAAGAACCAGGGTTAGCGACTGAAGCTTTCTTT. This sequence encodes CASSQEPGLATEAFF.

In regard to this clonotype: Since a much larger clone is just one base distant, this may be a read error. The genes are TRBV7-9 and TRBJ1-6, with 7 bases aligning to TRBD1. CDR1 and CDR2 from the germline V gene are SEHNR and FQNEAQ (reference sequence). This CDR3 has 16 amino acids. The CDR3 here is CANSSPTGNLGSPLHF. In DNA form, the CDR3 reads TGTGCCAACAGCTCGCCGACAGGGAATCTGGGATCACCCCTCCACTTT.

This chain links TRBV28 with TRBJ2-7; 10 nucleotides align to TRBD1. Per germline, CDR1 MDHEN and CDR2 SYDVKM. CDR3 length: 16 amino acids. The J segment lost 0 bases and the V segment lost 6 bases, leaving 8 bases of the junction unmatched. CDR3 amino acids: CASSSPGTGASYEQYV. The CDR3 DNA is TGTGCCAGCAGCTCCCCGGGGACAGGGGCCTCCTACGAGCAGTACGTC.

This clonotype was seen a few times. The gene calls are TRBV7-9 and TRBJ1-5; D might be TRBD1 (6 bases). Germline loops: CDR1 SEHNR, CDR2 FQNEAQ (reference sequence). The V end was cut by 5 bases, the J end by 7 bases, with 15 bases between. The CDR3 totals 14 residues. The CDR3 DNA sequence: TGTGCCAGCAGCCTTGGACGGGGGCGACAGCCCCAGCATTTT. Its protein is CASSLGRGRQPQHF.

The V gene is TRBV29-1, the J gene TRBJ2-1, with D uncertain. V shed 4 bases and J shed 9 bases, with 16 bases lying between them. Per germline, CDR1 SQVTM and CDR2 ANQGSEA. The CDR3 runs 13 residues. The CDR3 is CSVVLFDPGEQFF. The DNA for the CDR3 is TGCAGCGTTGTCTTGTTTGATCCCGGTGAGCAGTTCTTC.

The rearrangement links TRBV4-1 to TRBJ2-1; D tentatively reads TRBD1 or TRBD2 (5 bases each). CDR3 size: 14 residues. Deletions cut 3 bases from V and 9 bases from J, with 15 bases between. From germline, CDR1 is MGHRA and CDR2 YSYEKL. The CDR3 sequence is CASSQGRSDVEQFF. CDR3 in DNA: TGCGCCAGCAGCCAGGGACGGTCGGATGTTGAGCAGTTCTTC.

This clonotype has more than one count but fewer than ten. The V and J genes are TRBV15 and TRBJ2-1; no clear D. The V gene lost 1 base and the J gene lost 6 bases, with 13 bases spanning the gap. Germline CDR1 reads LNHNV; CDR2 reads YYDKDF (reference sequence). This CDR3 comprises 15 residues. In nucleotides, the CDR3 is TGTGCCACCAGCAGAGTCGCCCCTTATGGCAATGAGCAGTTCTTC. Translated, it gives CATSRVAPYGNEQFF.